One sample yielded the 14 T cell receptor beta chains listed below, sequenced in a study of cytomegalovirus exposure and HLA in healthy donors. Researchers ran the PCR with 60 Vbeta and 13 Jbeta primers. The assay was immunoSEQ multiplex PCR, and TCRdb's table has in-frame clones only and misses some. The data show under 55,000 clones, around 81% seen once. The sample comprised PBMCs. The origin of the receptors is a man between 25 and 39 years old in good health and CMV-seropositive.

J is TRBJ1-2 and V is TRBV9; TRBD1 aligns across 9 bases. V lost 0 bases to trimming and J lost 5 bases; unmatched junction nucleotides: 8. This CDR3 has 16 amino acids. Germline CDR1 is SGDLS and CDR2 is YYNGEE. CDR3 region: CASSVDTGGGRYGYTF. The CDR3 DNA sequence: TGTGCCAGCAGCGTAGACACAGGGGGCGGTCGGTATGGCTACACCTTC.

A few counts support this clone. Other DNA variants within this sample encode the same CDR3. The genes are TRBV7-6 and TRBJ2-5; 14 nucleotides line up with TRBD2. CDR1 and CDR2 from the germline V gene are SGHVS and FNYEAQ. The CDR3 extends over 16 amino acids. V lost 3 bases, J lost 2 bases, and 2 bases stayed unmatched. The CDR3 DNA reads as TGTGCCAGCAGCTTGACTAGCGGGGGGGTTCAAGAGACCCAGTACTTC. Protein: CASSLTSGGVQETQYF.

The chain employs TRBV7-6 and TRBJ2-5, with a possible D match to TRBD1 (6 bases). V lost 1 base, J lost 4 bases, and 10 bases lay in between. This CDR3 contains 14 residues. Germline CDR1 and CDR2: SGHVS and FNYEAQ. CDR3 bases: TGTGCCAGCAGCTTAGTTGTCAGGGGAGAGACCCAGTACTTC. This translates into CASSLVVRGETQYF.

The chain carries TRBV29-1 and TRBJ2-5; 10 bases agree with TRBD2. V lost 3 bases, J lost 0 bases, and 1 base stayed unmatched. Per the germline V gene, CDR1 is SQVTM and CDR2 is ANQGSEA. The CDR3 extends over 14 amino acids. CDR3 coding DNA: TGCAGCGTTGACCTAGCGGGGGACCAAGAGACCCAGTACTTC. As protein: CSVDLAGDQETQYF.

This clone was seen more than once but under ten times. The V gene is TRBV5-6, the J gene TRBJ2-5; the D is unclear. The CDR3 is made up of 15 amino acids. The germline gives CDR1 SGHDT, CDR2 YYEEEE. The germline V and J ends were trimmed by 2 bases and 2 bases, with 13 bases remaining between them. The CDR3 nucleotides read TGTGCCAGCAGCTTTTGGTCAGATCCTCAAGAGACCCAGTACTTC. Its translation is CASSFWSDPQETQYF.

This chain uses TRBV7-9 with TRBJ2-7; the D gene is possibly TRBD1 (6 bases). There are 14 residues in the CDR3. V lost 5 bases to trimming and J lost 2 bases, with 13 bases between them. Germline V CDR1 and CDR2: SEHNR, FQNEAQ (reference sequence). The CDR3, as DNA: TGTGCCAGCAGCAATAACAGGGACCCCTACGAGCAGTACTTC. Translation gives CASSNNRDPYEQYF.

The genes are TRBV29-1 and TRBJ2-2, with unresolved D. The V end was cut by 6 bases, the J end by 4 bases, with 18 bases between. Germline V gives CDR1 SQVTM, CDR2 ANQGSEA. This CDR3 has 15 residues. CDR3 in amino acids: CSVRDPSAATGELFF. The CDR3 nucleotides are TGCAGCGTCCGAGACCCAAGCGCTGCCACCGGGGAGCTGTTTTTT.

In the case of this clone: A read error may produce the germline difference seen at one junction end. CDR3 DNA sequence: TGTTCCAGCAGCTTAGGGGACAGGAATGAAAAACTGTTTTTT. Its protein product is CSSSLGDRNEKLFF. The J gene is TRBJ1-4, the V gene TRBV7-9; 8 nucleotides line up with TRBD1. CDR3 length: 14 amino acids. CDR1 is SEHNR and CDR2 is FQNEAQ in the germline V gene (reference sequence).

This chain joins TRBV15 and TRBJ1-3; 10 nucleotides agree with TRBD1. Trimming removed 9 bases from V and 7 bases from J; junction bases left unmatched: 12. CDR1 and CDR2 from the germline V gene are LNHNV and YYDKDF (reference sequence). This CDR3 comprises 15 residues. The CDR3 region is CATSRDRGNRNTIYF. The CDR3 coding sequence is TGTGCCACGTCGAGGGACAGGGGAAATCGTAACACCATATATTTT. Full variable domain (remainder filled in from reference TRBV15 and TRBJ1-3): DAMVIQNPRYQVTQFGKPVTLSCSQTLNHNVMYWYQQKSSQAPKLLFHYYDKDFNNEADTPDNFQSRRPNTSFCFLDIRSPGLGDTAMYLCATSRDRGNRNTIYFGEGSWLTVV.

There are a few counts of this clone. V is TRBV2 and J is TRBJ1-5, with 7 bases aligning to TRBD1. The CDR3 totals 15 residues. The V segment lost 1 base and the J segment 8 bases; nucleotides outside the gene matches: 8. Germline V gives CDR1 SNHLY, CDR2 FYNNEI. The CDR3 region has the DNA TGTGCCAGCAGTGAAGAGGCAGGGGGGCCTAAGCCCCAGCATTTT. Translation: CASSEEAGGPKPQHF.

CDR3 protein: CASSLDGGLAGWHNEQFF. CDR3 DNA sequence: TGTGCCAGCAGCTTAGATGGAGGGTTGGCAGGGTGGCACAATGAGCAGTTCTTC. The gene calls are TRBV11-3 and TRBJ2-1; possible D gene TRBD2, 6 bases. V lost 0 bases and J lost 5, with 20 bases in between. CDR3 length: 18 residues. Germline CDR1 reads SGHNT; CDR2 reads YENEEA.

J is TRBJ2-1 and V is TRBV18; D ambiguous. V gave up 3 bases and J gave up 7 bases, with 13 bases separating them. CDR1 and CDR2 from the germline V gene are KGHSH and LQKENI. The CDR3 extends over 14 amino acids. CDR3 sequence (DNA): TGTGCCAGCTCACCGAATCATTACGGGAATGAGCAGTTCTTC. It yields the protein CASSPNHYGNEQFF.

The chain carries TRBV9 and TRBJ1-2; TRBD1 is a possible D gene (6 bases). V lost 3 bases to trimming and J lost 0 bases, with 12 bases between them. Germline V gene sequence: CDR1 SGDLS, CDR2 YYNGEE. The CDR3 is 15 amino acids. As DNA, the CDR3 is TGTGCCAGCAGCGCTCAGGGGAAACCTAACTATGGCTACACCTTC. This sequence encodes CASSAQGKPNYGYTF.

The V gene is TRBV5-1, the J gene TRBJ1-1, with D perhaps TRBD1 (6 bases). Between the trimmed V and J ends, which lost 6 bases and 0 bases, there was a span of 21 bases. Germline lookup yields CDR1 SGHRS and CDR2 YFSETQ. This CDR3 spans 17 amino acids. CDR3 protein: CASTYEAGGYLNTEAFF. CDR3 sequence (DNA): TGCGCCAGCACCTATGAGGCGGGGGGCTACTTGAACACTGAAGCTTTCTTT.